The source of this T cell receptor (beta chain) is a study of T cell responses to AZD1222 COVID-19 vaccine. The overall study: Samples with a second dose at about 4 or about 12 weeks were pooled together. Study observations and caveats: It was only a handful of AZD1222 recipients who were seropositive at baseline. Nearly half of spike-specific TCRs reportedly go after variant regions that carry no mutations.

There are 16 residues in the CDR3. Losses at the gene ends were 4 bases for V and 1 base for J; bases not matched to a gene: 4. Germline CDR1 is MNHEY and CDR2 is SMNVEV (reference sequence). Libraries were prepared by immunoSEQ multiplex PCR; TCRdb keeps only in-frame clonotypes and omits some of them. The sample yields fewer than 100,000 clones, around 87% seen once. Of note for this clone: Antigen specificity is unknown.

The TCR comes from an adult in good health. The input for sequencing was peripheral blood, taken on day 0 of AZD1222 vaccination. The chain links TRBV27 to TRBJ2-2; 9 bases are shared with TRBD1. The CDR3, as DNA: TGTGCCAGCAGTTCACCGGGACAGGGGAACACCGGGGAGCTGTTTTTT. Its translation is CASSSPGQGNTGELFF.